The next 19 T cell receptor beta chains were all read from a single sample in a study of blood T cell repertoires in COVID-19. Assay: immunoSEQ multiplex PCR; the TCRdb copy retains only in-frame clones and omits some. The sample lists almost 300,000 clones, around 90% occurring once. Sequences were obtained from peripheral blood. The receptors shown here come from a man between 65 and 85 years old with acute or convalescent COVID-19.

The CDR3 DNA reads TGTGCCAGCAGCTTAGGGCAATTCTACGAGCAGTACTTC. Encoded protein: CASSLGQFYEQYF. The J gene is TRBJ2-7, the V gene TRBV7-9; D unresolved. Germline lookup yields CDR1 SEHNR and CDR2 FQNEAQ (reference sequence). Trimming stripped 1 base from V and 3 bases from J, with 7 bases between. There are 13 residues in the CDR3.

The chain carries TRBV27 and TRBJ2-7; 9 bases are shared with TRBD2. J gave up 4 bases and V 2 bases, and 6 bases lay outside the gene matches. CDR1 and CDR2 (germline): MNHEY, SMNVEV (reference sequence). The CDR3 consists of 15 residues. DNA for the CDR3: TGTGCCAGCAGTTTAGGCGGGGGGGCCGGATACGAGCAGTACTTC. It is translated as CASSLGGGAGYEQYF.

V and J are TRBV6-2 or TRBV6-3 and TRBJ1-1, with TRBD1 identical over 7 bases. This CDR3 has 14 amino acids. CDR1 MNHEY and CDR2 SVGEGT come from the germline V gene. V lost 2 bases and J lost 6; bases outside the gene matches: 6. CDR3 DNA: TGTGCCAGCAGTTACACGAAGGACAGGTCTGAAGCTTTCTTT. Translated: CASSYTKDRSEAFF.

V is TRBV20-1 and J is TRBJ2-7; D is perhaps TRBD1 (6 bases). Per germline, CDR1 DFQATT and CDR2 SNEGSKA (reference sequence). V was shortened by 6 bases and J by 2 bases, with 8 bases between the two germline ends. The CDR3 runs to 11 residues. CDR3 region: CSAPGAYEQYF. The CDR3 region has the DNA TGCAGTGCCCCAGGGGCCTACGAGCAGTACTTC.

On this clone: Other DNA sequences of this sample code for an identical CDR3. This rearrangement joins TRBV7-2 to TRBJ1-1, with D perhaps TRBD1 (5 bases). V lost 6 bases and J 0 bases, leaving 14 bases between the germline ends. Germline CDR1 reads SGHTA; CDR2 reads FQGNSA. This CDR3 spans 15 amino acids. CDR3 nucleotides: TGTGCCAGCAGTCCTGGGGGGGGAATGAACACTGAAGCTTTCTTT. Protein sequence: CASSPGGGMNTEAFF.

This clone was seen only a few times. The V call is TRBV2, the J call TRBJ1-6; 7 bases match TRBD1. CDR3 length: 14 amino acids. The trim removed 5 bases at V and 3 bases at J, leaving 1 base unmatched. Per germline, CDR1 SNHLY and CDR2 FYNNEI. CDR3 coding DNA: TGTGCCAGCAGTCGACAGGGCTATAATTCACCCCTCCACTTT. Encoded protein: CASSRQGYNSPLHF.

The chain recombines TRBV19 with TRBJ1-5; a weak D match, TRBD1 (5 bases). The CDR3 length is 15 residues. V was clipped by 3 bases and J by 5 bases, with 14 bases between them. Germline values: CDR1 LNHDA, CDR2 SQIVND (reference sequence). The CDR3 sequence: CASSIGFVGDQPQHF. The DNA of the CDR3 is TGTGCCAGTAGTATTGGGTTCGTAGGGGATCAGCCCCAGCATTTT. Full variable domain (remainder filled in from reference TRBV19 and TRBJ1-5): DGGITQSPKYLFRKEGQNVTLSCEQNLNHDAMYWYRQDPGQGLRLIYYSQIVNDFQKGDIAEGYSVSREKKESFPLTVTSAQKNPTAFYLCASSIGFVGDQPQHFGDGTRLSIL.

This rearrangement joins TRBV10-3 to TRBJ1-2; the match to TRBD1 covers 9 bases. Per the germline V gene, CDR1 is ENHRY and CDR2 is SYGVKD. This CDR3 is built from 17 residues. V shed 2 bases and J 4 bases; nucleotides not matched to a gene: 11. In DNA form, the CDR3 reads TGTGCCATCAGTGAGAGGTCACAGGGGGCGCTCGGCTATGGCTACACCTTC. Translating gives CAISERSQGALGYGYTF.

This chain connects TRBV11-2 to TRBJ1-4; 8 bases are a match to TRBD1. The CDR3 covers 16 residues. Trimming removed 3 bases from V and 0 bases from J; junction bases left unmatched: 3. Germline V gives CDR1 SGHAT, CDR2 FQNNGV. This chain's CDR3 is CASSLGRGPTNEKLFF. Written as DNA, the CDR3 is TGTGCCAGCAGCTTGGGCAGGGGGCCAACTAATGAAAAACTGTTTTTT.

The chain uses TRBV6-6 and TRBJ1-2; 7 bases line up with TRBD1. J was trimmed by 4 bases and V by 6 bases; bases with no gene match: 5. The germline CDR1 and CDR2 sequences are MNHNY and SVGAGI (reference sequence). The CDR3 is made up of 13 amino acids. The CDR3 coding sequence is TGTGCCAGCAGGACAGGGTTGGGCTATGGCTACACCTTC. As protein: CASRTGLGYGYTF.

The chain uses TRBV20-1 and TRBJ2-1, with unresolved D. V shed 2 bases and J shed 8 bases, with 7 bases lying between them. The CDR3 loop spans 11 amino acids. CDR1 is DFQATT and CDR2 is SNEGSKA in the germline V gene (reference sequence). The CDR3 spells CSARPRDEQFF. The DNA of the CDR3 is TGCAGTGCTAGACCCCGGGATGAGCAGTTCTTC.

This chain connects TRBV5-1 to TRBJ2-7; maybe TRBD2 (6 bases). Between the trimmed V and J ends, which lost 0 bases and 4 bases, there was a span of 11 bases. Germline CDR1 is SGHRS and CDR2 is YFSETQ. The CDR3 sequence is 14 residues long. Here the CDR3 reads CASSLAGDLYEQYF. CDR3 DNA sequence: TGCGCCAGCAGCTTGGCTGGGGACTTGTACGAGCAGTACTTC.

This clone was detected only once. The V and J genes are TRBV9 and TRBJ1-4; no clear D. V lost 0 bases, J lost 4 bases, and 10 bases lay in between. In germline, CDR1 is SGDLS, CDR2 YYNGEE. There are 15 residues in the CDR3. CDR3 protein: CASSVGQKSNEKLFF. The CDR3 bases are TGTGCCAGCAGCGTAGGGCAGAAAAGTAATGAAAAACTGTTTTTT.

This chain connects TRBV23-1 to TRBJ2-7; 8 bases are shared with TRBD1. TRBV23-1 is treated as an ORF (open reading frame) with a function not yet certain. V dropped 5 bases and J dropped 1; count of bases not matched to a gene: 13. The CDR3 spans 17 residues. In nucleotides, the CDR3 is TGCGCCAGCAGTTCCCAGGGGGCCCTTGTTCGGTCCTACGAGCAGTACTTC. It yields the protein CASSSQGALVRSYEQYF.

The rearrangement links TRBV19 to TRBJ1-1, with 8 bases aligning to TRBD1. Trimming cost V 0 bases and J 4 bases; bases outside gene matches: 4. The CDR3 runs 15 residues. The V gene's germline CDR1 is LNHDA and CDR2 SQIVND (reference sequence). The CDR3 sequence: CASSIDWTGSTEAFF. The CDR3 coding sequence is TGTGCCAGTAGTATAGATTGGACAGGGTCCACTGAAGCTTTCTTT.

The chain has TRBV7-8 and TRBJ2-5; D might be TRBD1 (6 bases). V was trimmed by 1 base and J by 6 bases, leaving 24 bases between them. Germline lookup yields CDR1 SGHVS and CDR2 FQNEAQ. The CDR3 is 18 amino acids. CDR3: CASSLVVSGETGKKTQYF. The CDR3 coding sequence is TGTGCCAGCAGCTTAGTTGTATCTGGGGAAACAGGGAAAAAGACCCAGTACTTC. The full variable domain, completed using reference TRBV7-8 and TRBJ2-5, is GAGVSQSPRYKVAKRGQDVALRCDPISGHVSLFWYQQALGQGPEFLTYFQNEAQLDKSGLPSDRFFAERPEGSVSTLKIQRTQQEDSAVYLCASSLVVSGETGKKTQYFGPGTRLLVL.

This clone was seen only once. CDR3 bases: TGTGCCACCAGCAGAGTTCTCTCTGGGGCCAACGTCCTGACTTTC. Its translation is CATSRVLSGANVLTF. The chain couples TRBV15 to TRBJ2-6; D not resolved. Germline CDR1 and CDR2: LNHNV and YYDKDF (reference sequence). Between the trimmed V and J ends, which lost 1 base and 0 bases, there was a span of 4 bases. The CDR3 runs 15 residues.

The chain uses TRBV7-9 and TRBJ1-1, with D uncertain. Germline V gene data show CDR1 as SEHNR and CDR2 as FQNEAQ (reference sequence). There are 12 residues in the CDR3. With 5 bases removed from V and 5 bases from J, the gap between germline ends came to 9 bases. The DNA for the CDR3 is TGTGCCAGCAGCCTATCAAGTACTGAAGCTTTCTTT. It is translated as CASSLSSTEAFF.

This chain uses TRBV7-2 with TRBJ2-3; D is ambiguous. The germline V gene has CDR1 SGHTA and CDR2 FQGNSA. The V gene lost 7 bases and the J gene lost 4 bases, with 12 bases spanning the gap. CDR3 length equals 13 residues. Here the CDR3 DNA reads TGTGCCAGCAACGTGAGGTCGGCAGATACGCAGTATTTT. It yields the protein CASNVRSADTQYF.